This T cell receptor beta chain was sequenced for a study of blood T cell repertoires in COVID-19. Produced via immunoSEQ multiplex PCR; TCRdb's table is partial and in-frame only. The sample includes about 41,000 clones, 87% of them seen just once. This CDR3 is 17 amino acids long. Germline V gene sequence: CDR1 LGHNA, CDR2 YSLEER. The V and J ends lost 0 bases and 2 bases, in that order; junction bases with no gene match: 9. This chain connects TRBV4-3 to TRBJ1-2; 7 bases agree with TRBD1. Sequencing was carried out using peripheral blood. The TCR sequence derives from a man aged 55-75 years with acute or convalescent COVID-19. The CDR3 protein is CASSQDRAVRGNYGYTF. The CDR3 coding sequence is TGCGCCAGCAGCCAAGATCGAGCGGTCAGGGGGAACTATGGCTACACCTTC.